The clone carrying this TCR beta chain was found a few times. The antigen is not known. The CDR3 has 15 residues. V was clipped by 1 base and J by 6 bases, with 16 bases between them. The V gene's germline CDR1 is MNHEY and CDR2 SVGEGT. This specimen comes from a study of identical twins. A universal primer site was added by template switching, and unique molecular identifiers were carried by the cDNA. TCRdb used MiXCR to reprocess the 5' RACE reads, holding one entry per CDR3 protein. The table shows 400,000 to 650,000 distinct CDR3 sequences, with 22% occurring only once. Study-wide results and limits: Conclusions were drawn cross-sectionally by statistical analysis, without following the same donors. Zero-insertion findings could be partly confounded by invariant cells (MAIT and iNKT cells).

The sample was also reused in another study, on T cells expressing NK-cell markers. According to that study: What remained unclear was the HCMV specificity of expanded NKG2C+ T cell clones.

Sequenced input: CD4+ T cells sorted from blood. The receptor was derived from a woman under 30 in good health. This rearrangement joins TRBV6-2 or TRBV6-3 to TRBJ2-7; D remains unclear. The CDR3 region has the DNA TGTGCCAGCAGTTACTACTCCCCCCAGGAGAGCGAGCAGTACTTC. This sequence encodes CASSYYSPQESEQYF.